What follows are 9 T cell receptor beta chains derived from one specimen sequenced in a study of brain T cells in children with intractable seizures. The assay was immunoSEQ multiplex PCR, and TCRdb's table has in-frame clones only and misses some. Of hundreds of thousands of clones listed, 93% are singletons. Described time point: blood from clinic visit 5 months post-surgery; TSC patient then seizure free. The starting material was peripheral blood, obtained 4 to 5 months after surgery. All receptors come from a boy younger than two with tuberous sclerosis and intractable seizures.

This rearrangement joins TRBV7-3 to TRBJ2-6; D is uncertain. V shed 4 bases and J shed 2 bases, with 9 bases lying between them. Germline V lookup: CDR1 SGHTA, CDR2 FQGTGA. CDR3 size: 15 residues. CDR3 amino acids: CASSSNRPGANVLTF. The CDR3 bases are TGTGCCAGCAGCTCAAACAGACCTGGGGCCAACGTCCTGACTTTC.

A single count supports this clone. This chain connects TRBV30 to TRBJ1-2, with a possible D match to TRBD1 (5 bases). Germline V CDR1 and CDR2: GTSNPN, SVGIG (reference sequence). The CDR3 sequence is 13 residues long. The ends were cut back, 4 bases at V and 5 bases at J, with 14 bases in the middle. CDR3 protein: CAWNRDRLYGYTF. The CDR3 DNA reads TGTGCCTGGAACCGGGACCGACTTTATGGCTACACCTTC.

The chain joins TRBV5-1 to TRBJ2-1; D remains unclear. Per germline, CDR1 SGHRS and CDR2 YFSETQ. This CDR3 region has 14 residues. Trimming pared 0 bases from V and 3 bases from J, leaving 7 bases between. The chain's CDR3 is CASSLVTIYNEQFF. CDR3 coding DNA: TGCGCCAGCAGCTTGGTAACGATCTACAATGAGCAGTTCTTC.

This chain joins TRBV9 and TRBJ2-5; 7 nucleotides align to TRBD1. CDR1 and CDR2 (germline): SGDLS, YYNGEE. With 0 bases clipped from V and 5 bases from J, the junction kept 4 bases outside the gene matches. This CDR3 spans 14 amino acids. CDR3 region: CASSVDGRGETQYF. CDR3 in DNA: TGTGCCAGCAGCGTAGATGGCAGGGGGGAGACCCAGTACTTC.

The chain recombines TRBV4-1 with TRBJ1-2; 8 bases agree with TRBD1. After removal of 4 bases from V and 8 bases from J, the junction contained 6 bases not matched to a gene. CDR1 MGHRA and CDR2 YSYEKL come from the germline V gene. The CDR3 spans 13 residues. The CDR3 coding sequence is TGCGCCAGCAGCCCACGGACAGGGAACGGCTACACCTTC. This codes for CASSPRTGNGYTF.

The chain joins TRBV3-1 (or the pseudogene TRBV3-2) to TRBJ2-7, with 8 bases aligning to TRBD1. There are 18 residues in the CDR3. V lost 3 bases, J lost 3 bases, and 16 bases stayed unmatched. CDR1 is LGHDT and CDR2 is YNNKEL in the germline V gene (reference sequence). CDR3 sequence (DNA): TGTGCCAGCAGCCAGCAACCGCTTTCTGGGACAGGCTTCTACGAGCAGTACTTC. Its protein product is CASSQQPLSGTGFYEQYF.

This rearrangement joins TRBV3-1 (or the pseudogene TRBV3-2) to TRBJ2-1; TRBD2 matches 7 bases. Germline V CDR1 and CDR2: LGHDT, YNNKEL (reference sequence). The CDR3 is 16 amino acids. V lost 2 bases to trimming and J lost 4 bases; unmatched junction nucleotides: 8. The CDR3, as DNA: TGTGCCAGCAGCCAACCATTAGCGGGTTATTACAATGAGCAGTTCTTC. Encoded protein: CASSQPLAGYYNEQFF.

The genes are TRBV5-5 and TRBJ1-2; no definite D call. With 0 bases removed from V and 2 bases from J, the gap between germline ends came to 14 bases. Germline CDR1 and CDR2: SGHKS and YYEKEE (reference sequence). The CDR3 covers 16 residues. In nucleotides, the CDR3 is TGTGCCAGCAGCTTGGCCTCGTTGGCAGCAAACTATGGCTACACCTTC. This sequence encodes CASSLASLAANYGYTF.

The table lists this clone with a count of one. The chain employs TRBV27 and TRBJ1-1; the D is unclear. V lost 5 bases, J lost 0 bases, and 10 bases lay in between. CDR1 and CDR2 (germline): MNHEY, SMNVEV (reference sequence). CDR3 size: 14 residues. The CDR3 sequence is CASSLQYMNTEAFF. The CDR3 bases are TGTGCCAGCAGTCTCCAGTACATGAACACTGAAGCTTTCTTT.